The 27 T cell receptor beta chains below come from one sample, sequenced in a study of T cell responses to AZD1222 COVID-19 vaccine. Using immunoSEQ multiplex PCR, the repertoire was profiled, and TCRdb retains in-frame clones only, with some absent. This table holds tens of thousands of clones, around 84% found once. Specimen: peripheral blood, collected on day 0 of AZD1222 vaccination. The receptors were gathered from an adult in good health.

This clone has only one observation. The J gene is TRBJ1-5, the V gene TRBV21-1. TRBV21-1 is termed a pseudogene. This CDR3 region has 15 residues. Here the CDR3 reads CASSKEAGINQPQHF. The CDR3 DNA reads TGTGCCAGCAGCAAAGAGGCGGGGATCAATCAGCCCCAGCATTTT.

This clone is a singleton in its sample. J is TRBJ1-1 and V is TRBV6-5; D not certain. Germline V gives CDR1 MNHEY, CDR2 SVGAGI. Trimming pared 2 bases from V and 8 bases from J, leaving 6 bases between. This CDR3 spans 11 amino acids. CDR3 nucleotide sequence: TGTGCCAGCAGTTACGAGGGAGAAGCTTTCTTT. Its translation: CASSYEGEAFF.

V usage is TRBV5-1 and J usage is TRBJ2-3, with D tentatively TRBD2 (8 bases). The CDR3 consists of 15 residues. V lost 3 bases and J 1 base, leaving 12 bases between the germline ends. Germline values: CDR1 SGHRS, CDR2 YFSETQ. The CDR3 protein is CASSSGGTGTDTQYF. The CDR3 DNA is TGCGCCAGCAGCTCGGGGGGGACAGGCACAGATACGCAGTATTTT.

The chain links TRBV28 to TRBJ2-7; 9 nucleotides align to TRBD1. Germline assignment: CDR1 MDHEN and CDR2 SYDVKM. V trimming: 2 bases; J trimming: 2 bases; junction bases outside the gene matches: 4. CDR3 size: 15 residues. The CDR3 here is CASSLTGQGTYEQYF. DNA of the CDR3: TGTGCCAGCAGTTTAACGGGACAGGGCACCTACGAGCAGTACTTC.

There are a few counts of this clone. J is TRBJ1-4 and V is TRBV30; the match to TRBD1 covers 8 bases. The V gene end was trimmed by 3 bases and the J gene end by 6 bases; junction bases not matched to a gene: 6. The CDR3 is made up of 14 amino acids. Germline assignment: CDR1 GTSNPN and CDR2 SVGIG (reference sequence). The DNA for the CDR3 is TGTGCCTGGAGGCCCAGGGGGCGGGATGAAAAACTGTTTTTT. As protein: CAWRPRGRDEKLFF.

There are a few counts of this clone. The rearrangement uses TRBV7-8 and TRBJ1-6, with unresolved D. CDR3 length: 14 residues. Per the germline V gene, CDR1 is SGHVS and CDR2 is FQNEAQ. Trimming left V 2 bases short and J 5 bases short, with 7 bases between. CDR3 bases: TGTGCCAGCAGCTTAAATGCCGATAATTCACCCCTCCACTTT. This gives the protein CASSLNADNSPLHF.

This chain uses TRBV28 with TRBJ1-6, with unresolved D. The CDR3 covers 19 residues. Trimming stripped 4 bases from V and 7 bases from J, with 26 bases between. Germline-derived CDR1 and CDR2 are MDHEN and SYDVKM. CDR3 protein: CASSYPTWRGSTRNSPLHF. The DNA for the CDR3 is TGTGCCAGCAGTTACCCCACTTGGCGAGGGTCGACGAGGAATTCACCCCTCCACTTT.

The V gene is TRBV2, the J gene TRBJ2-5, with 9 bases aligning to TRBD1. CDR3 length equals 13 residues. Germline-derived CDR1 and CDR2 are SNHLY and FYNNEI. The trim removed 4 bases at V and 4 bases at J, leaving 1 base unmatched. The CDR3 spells CASSVDRGETQYF. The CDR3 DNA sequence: TGTGCCAGCAGTGTGGACAGGGGAGAGACCCAGTACTTC.

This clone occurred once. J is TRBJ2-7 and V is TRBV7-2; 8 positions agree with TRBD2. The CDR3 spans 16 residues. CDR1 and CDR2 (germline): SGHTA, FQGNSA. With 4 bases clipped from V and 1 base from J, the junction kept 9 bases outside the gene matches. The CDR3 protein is CASSSRGGESSYEQYF. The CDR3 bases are TGTGCCAGCAGCTCCCGGGGGGGGGAGTCGTCCTACGAGCAGTACTTC.

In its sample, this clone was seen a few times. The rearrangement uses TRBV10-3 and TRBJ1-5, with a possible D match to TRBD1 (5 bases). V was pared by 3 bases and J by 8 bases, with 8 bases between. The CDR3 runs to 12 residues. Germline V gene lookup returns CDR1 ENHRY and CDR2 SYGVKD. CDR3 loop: CAISERGEPQHF. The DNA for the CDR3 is TGTGCCATCAGTGAAAGGGGTGAGCCCCAGCATTTT.

CDR3 protein: CASSLGDFAGDTQYF. The CDR3 nucleotides read TGTGCCAGCAGCCTCGGGGACTTTGCCGGGGATACGCAGTATTTT. This rearrangement joins TRBV28 to TRBJ2-3; the D gene is possibly TRBD2 (6 bases). Germline V gene lookup returns CDR1 MDHEN and CDR2 SYDVKM. The length of the CDR3 is 15 residues. Trimming removed 6 bases at V and 6 bases at J, with 19 bases between.

The chain's CDR3 is CASLSSNTGTGELFF. The CDR3 DNA sequence: TGTGCCAGCCTAAGCAGTAACACCGGAACCGGGGAGCTGTTTTTT. This rearrangement joins TRBV2 to TRBJ2-2; D is uncertain. The CDR3 has 15 amino acids. CDR1 is SNHLY, CDR2 FYNNEI, per germline. Between the trimmed V and J ends, which lost 8 bases and 5 bases, there was a span of 18 bases.

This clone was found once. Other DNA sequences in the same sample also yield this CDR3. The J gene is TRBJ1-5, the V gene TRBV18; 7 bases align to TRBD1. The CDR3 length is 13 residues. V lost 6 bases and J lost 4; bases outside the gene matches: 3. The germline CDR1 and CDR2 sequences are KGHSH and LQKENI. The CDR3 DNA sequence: TGTGCCAGCTCGCCGGACAGGAATCAGCCCCAGCATTTT. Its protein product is CASSPDRNQPQHF. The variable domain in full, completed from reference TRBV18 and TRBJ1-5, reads NAGVMQNPRHLVRRRGQEARLRCSPMKGHSHVYWYRQLPEEGLKFMVYLQKENIIDESGMPKERFSAEFPKEGPSILRIQQVVRGDSAAYFCASSPDRNQPQHFGDGTRLSIL.

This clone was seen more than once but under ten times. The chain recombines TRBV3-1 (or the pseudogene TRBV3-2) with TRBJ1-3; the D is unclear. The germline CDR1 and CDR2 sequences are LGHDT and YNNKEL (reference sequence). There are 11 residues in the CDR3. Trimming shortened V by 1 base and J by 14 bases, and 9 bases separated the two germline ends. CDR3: CASSQATFLYF. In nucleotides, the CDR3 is TGTGCCAGCAGCCAAGCCACCTTCCTATATTTT.

The CDR3 reads CATANDAYGYTF. In nucleotides, the CDR3 is TGCGCCACCGCGAACGACGCATATGGCTACACCTTC. The chain employs TRBV10-2 and TRBJ1-2, with D uncertain. Trimming removed 10 bases at V and 5 bases at J, with 14 bases between. The germline CDR1 and CDR2 sequences are WSHSY and SAAADI. This CDR3 contains 12 residues.

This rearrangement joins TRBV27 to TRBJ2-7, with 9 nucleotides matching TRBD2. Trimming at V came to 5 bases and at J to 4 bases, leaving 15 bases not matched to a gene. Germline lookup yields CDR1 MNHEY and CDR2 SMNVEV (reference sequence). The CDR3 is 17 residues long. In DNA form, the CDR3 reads TGTGCCAGCAGTATCGTAGCGGGAGACCCGAAATTTTACGAGCAGTACTTC. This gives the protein CASSIVAGDPKFYEQYF.

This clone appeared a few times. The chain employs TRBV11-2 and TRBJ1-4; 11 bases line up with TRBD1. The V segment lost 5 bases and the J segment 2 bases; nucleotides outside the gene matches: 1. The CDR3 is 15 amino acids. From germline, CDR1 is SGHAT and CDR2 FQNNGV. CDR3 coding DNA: TGTGCCAGCAGCCGGGACAGGGGGACTAATGAAAAACTGTTTTTT. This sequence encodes CASSRDRGTNEKLFF.

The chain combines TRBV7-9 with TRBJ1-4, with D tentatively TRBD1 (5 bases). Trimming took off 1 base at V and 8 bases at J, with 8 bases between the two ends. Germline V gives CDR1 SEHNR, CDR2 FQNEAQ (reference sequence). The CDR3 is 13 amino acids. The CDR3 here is CASSLGGGEKLFF. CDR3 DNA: TGTGCCAGCAGCTTAGGGGGCGGGGAAAAACTGTTTTTT.

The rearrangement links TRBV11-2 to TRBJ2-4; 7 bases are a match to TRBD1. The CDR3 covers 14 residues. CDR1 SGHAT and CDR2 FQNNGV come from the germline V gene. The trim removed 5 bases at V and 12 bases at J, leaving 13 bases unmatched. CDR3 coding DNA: TGTGCCAGCAGCCCATCCGGGACAGCCCAAGATCAGTACTTC. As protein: CASSPSGTAQDQYF.

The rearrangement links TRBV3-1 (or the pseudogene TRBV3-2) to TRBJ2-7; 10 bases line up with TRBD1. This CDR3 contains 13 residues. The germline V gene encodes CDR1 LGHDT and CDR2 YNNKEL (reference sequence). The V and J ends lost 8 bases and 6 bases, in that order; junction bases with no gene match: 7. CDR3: CASSRDRGSEQYF. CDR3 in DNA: TGTGCCAGCTCCCGGGACAGGGGCTCCGAGCAGTACTTC.

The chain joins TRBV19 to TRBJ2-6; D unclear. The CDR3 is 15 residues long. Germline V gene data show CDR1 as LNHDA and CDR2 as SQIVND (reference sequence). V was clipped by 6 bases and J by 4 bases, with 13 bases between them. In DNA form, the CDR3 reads TGTGCCAGTAGGGACCTGGGGTCCGGGGCCAACGTCCTGACTTTC. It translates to CASRDLGSGANVLTF.

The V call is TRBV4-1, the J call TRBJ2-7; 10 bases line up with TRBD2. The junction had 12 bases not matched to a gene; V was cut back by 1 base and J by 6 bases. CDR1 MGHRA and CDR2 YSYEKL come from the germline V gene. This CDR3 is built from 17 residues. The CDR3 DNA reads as TGCGCCAGCAGCCAAGGACTCCCAGCGGGGGGGCCCTCCGAGCAGTACTTC. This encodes CASSQGLPAGGPSEQYF.

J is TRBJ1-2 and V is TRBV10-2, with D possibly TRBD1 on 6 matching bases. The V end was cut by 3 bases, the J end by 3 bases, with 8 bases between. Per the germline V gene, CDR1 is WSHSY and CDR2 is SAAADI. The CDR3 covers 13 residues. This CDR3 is CASSEQGYYGYTF. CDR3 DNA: TGCGCCAGCAGTGAACAGGGCTACTATGGCTACACCTTC.

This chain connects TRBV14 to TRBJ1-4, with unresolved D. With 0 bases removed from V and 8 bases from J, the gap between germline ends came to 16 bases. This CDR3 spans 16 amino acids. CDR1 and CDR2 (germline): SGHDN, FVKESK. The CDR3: CASSQESGLIDEKLFF. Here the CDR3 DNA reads TGTGCCAGCAGCCAAGAGAGCGGCTTGATAGACGAAAAACTGTTTTTT.

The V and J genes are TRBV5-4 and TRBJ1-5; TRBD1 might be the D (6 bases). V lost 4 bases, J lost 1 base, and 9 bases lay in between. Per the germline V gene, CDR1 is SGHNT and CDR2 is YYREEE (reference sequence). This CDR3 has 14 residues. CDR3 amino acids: CASSQQGSNQPQHF. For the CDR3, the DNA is TGTGCCAGCAGCCAACAGGGAAGCAATCAGCCCCAGCATTTT.

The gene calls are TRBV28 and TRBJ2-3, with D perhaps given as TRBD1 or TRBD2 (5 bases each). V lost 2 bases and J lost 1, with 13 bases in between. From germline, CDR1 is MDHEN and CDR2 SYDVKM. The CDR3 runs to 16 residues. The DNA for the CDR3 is TGTGCCAGCAGTTTAACCCCCGGGACCGGCACAGATACGCAGTATTTT. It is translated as CASSLTPGTGTDTQYF.

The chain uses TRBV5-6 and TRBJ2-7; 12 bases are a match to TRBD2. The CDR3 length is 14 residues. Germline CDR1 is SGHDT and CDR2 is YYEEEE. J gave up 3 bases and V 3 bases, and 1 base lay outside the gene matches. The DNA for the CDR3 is TGTGCCAGCAGCTCGGGACTAGCGGGCTACGAGCAGTACTTC. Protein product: CASSSGLAGYEQYF.